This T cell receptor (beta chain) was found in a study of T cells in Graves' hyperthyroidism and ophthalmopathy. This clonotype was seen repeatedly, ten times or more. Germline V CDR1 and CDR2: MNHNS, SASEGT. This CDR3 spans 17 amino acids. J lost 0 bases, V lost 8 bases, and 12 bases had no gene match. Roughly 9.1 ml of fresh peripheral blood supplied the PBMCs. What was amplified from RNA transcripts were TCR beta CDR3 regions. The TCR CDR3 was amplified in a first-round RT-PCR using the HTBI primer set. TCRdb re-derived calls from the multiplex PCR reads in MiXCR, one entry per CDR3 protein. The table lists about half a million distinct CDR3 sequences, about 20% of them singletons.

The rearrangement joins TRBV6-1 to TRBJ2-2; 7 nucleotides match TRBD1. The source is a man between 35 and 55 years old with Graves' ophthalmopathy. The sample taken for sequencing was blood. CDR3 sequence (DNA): TGTGCCAGCTCCAGGGGGAATCCTTTCGCGAACACCGGGGAGCTGTTTTTT. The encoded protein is CASSRGNPFANTGELFF.